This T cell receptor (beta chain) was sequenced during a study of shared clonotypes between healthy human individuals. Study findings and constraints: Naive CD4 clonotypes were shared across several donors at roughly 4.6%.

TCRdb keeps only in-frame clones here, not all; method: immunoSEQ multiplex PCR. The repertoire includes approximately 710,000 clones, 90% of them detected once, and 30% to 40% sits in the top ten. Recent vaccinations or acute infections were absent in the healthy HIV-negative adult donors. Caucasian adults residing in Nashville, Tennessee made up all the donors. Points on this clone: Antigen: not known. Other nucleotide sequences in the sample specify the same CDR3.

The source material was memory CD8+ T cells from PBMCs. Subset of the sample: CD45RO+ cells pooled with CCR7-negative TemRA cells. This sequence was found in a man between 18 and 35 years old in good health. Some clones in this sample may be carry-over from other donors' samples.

The CDR3 coding sequence is TGTGCCAGCAGCTTAGGCCGCTATAGCAATCAGCCCCAGCATTTT. As protein: CASSLGRYSNQPQHF. The chain joins TRBV7-2 to TRBJ1-5; D gene unclear. V was clipped by 1 base and J by 0 bases, with 7 bases between them. The germline gives CDR1 SGHTA, CDR2 FQGNSA. This CDR3 is 15 amino acids long.